The clone carrying this T cell receptor beta chain was seen a handful of times. In the original workflow: Amplification of reference gene primers was used by the study to estimate nucleated cell counts. Assay: immunoSEQ multiplex PCR; the TCRdb copy retains only in-frame clones and omits some. V and J calls and clone size follow that table, whereas D and trimming were derived from the DNA. Of 75,000 to 95,000 clones in the sample, roughly 80% are singletons; the top ten hold more than 10%. The sample originates from a study of blood T cell repertoires in COVID-19. Overall study: COVID-19 samples collected from the United States, Italy and Spain covered acute and convalescent phases. Sources were T cells, B-cell-depleted T cells, or PBMCs; the material itself was cDNA or gDNA.

V gave up 2 bases and J gave up 6 bases, with 10 bases separating them. The length of the CDR3 is 14 residues. Germline loops: CDR1 MDHEN, CDR2 SYDVKM. This sequence joins TRBV28 and TRBJ2-2; D uncertain. The source of this sequence is a woman aged 40 to 50 with active or convalescent COVID-19. Source material: peripheral blood. The CDR3 sequence: CASSLLPAAGELFF. DNA for the CDR3: TGTGCCAGCAGTTTACTGCCGGCGGCCGGGGAGCTGTTTTTT.